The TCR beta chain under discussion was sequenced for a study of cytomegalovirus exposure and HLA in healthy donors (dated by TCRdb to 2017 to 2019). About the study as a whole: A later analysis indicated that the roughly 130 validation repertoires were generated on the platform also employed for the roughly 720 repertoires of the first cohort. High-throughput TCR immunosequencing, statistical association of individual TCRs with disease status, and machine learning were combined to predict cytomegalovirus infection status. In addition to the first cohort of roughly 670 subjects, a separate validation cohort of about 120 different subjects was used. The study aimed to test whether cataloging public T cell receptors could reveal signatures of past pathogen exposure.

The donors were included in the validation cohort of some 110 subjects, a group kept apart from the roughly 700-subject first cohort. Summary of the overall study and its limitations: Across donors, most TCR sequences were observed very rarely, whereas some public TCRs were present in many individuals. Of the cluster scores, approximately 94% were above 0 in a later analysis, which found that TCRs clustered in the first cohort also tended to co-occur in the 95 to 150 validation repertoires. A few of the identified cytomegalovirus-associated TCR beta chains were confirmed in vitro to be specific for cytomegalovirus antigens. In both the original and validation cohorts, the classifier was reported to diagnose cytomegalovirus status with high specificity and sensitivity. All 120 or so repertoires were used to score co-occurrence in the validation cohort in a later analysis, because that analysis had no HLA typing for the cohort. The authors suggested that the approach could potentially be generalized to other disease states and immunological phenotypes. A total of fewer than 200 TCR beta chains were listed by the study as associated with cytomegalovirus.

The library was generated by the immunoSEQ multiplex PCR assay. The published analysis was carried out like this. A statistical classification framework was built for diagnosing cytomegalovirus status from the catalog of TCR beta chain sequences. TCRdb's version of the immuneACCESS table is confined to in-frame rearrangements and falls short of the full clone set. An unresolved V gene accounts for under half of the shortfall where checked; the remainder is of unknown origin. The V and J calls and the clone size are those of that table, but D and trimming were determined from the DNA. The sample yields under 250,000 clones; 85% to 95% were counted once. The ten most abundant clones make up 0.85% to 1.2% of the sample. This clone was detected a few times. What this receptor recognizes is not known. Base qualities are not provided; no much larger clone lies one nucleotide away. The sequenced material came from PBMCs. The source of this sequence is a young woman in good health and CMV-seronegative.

The CDR3 corresponds to CASSLTGVAGYNEQFF. Here is the DNA: TGTGCCAGCAGCTTAACGGGGGTAGCGGGCTACAATGAGCAGTTCTTC. The chain links TRBV7-3 with TRBJ2-1, with 7 middle bases fitting TRBD2. Based on the germline V gene, the CDR1 and CDR2 sequences are SGHTA and FQGTGA. Germline trimming amounts to 0 bases on V and 3 bases on J, with 5 as the count of junction bases outside the gene matches. CDR3 length: 16 amino acids, cysteine to phenylalanine. The only DNA kept is the CDR3, 48 bases in frame from the first base.